A selection of T cell receptor beta chains follows, all from one sample in a study of shared clonotypes between healthy human individuals. TCRdb keeps only in-frame clones here, not all; method: immunoSEQ multiplex PCR. This sample has about 710,000 clones, with approximately 72% found just once. Sequencing input: memory CD4+ T cells sorted from blood. These receptors came from a woman in her thirties in good health. Both conserved end residues are part of each CDR3. The order of the fields is V gene, CDR3 protein.

TRBV18,CASSPFNRIDNYGYTF
TRBV6-5,CASRFNRGSEQFF
TRBV7-6,CASSPGTGYTGELFF
TRBV28,CASSIFRVGGGTDTQYF
TRBV5-4,CASLPGGTGLLGNYGYTF
TRBV7-9,CASSLRGKNQADTQYF
TRBV27,CASSLGDSTDTQYF
TRBV19,CASSIDRAALRLRELFF
TRBV2,CASSRDRGTFF
TRBV5-1,CASSLAPYYGYTF
TRBV5-6,CASNTGAGGLDTQYF
TRBV30,CAWRAYNEQFF
TRBV2,CARKAADYGYTF
TRBV19,CASSIDSAYQYQPQHF
TRBV9,CASSAGLSYNEQFF
TRBV7-9,CASSLSIQGLNTEAFF
TRBV2,CASSNGLDQPQHF
TRBV5-1,CASSLVGLAGDETGELFF
TRBV5-1,CASSPYDRGNTGELFF
TRBV6-1,CASRSGELSTYGYTF
TRBV19,CASRHPGQGGQPQHF
TRBV11-2,CASSKNGASSGNTIYF
TRBV13,CASSLWGVEQYF
TRBV27,CASSFSAADGYTF
TRBV19,CATRPPQGENQPQHF
TRBV11-2,CASRYPGTAHYEQYF
TRBV9,CASGGGFNYGYTF
TRBV7-9,CASSLVNTPNTEAFF
TRBV11-2,CASSSRSASGENEQFF
TRBV6-1,CASSEGTGQYEKLFF
TRBV11-3,CASSLGTSGGASTDTQYF
TRBV11-3,CASSPPGTSGTSSYEQYF
TRBV28,CASSLGGGSSYEQYF
TRBV5-4,CASSLDGGAYEQYF
TRBV6-6,CASRSGRDGNTIYF
TRBV14,CATKPGGYGYTF
TRBV14,CASSQDFSSASTDTQYF
TRBV5-1,CASSLGTGGTEAFF
TRBV2,CASSESTGNEKLFF
TRBV6-6,CASSSQGEKNTIYF
TRBV4-1,CASSQDPRHPAQYF
TRBV5-1,CASGTGTEGTGELFF
TRBV5-1,CASSARGTGLSTDTQYF
TRBV2,CASRAEGGNTEAFF
TRBV7-9,CASSPPVREGNEQFF
TRBV5-1,CASSRGTGGLGYTF
TRBV5-6,CASSVTGTGINYGYTF
TRBV30,CASRGQLNTEAFF
TRBV5-1,CASSWGLANTEAFF
TRBV29-1,CSVAATGRTEAFF
TRBV2,CASSLPRSGANTEAFF
TRBV27,CASSTLRQGDEQYF
TRBV7-9,CASSHLQNEQFF
TRBV28,CASSPGTAWDYGYTF